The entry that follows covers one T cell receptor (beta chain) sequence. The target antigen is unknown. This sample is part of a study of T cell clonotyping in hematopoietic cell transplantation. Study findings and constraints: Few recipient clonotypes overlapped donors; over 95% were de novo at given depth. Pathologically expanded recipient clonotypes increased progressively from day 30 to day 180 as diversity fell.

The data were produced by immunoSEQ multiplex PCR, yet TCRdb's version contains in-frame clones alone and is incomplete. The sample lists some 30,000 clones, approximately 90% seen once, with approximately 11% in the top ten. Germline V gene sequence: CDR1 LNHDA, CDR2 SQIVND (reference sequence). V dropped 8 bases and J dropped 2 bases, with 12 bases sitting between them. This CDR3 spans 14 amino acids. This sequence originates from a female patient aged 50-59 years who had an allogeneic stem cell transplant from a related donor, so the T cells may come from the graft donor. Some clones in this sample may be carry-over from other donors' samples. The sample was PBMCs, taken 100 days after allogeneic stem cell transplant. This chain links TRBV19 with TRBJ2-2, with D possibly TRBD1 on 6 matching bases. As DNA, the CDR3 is TGTGCCAGTCTGGACAGCTACAACACCGGGGAGCTGTTTTTT. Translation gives CASLDSYNTGELFF. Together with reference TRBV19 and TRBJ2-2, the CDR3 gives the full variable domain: DGGITQSPKYLFRKEGQNVTLSCEQNLNHDAMYWYRQDPGQGLRLIYYSQIVNDFQKGDIAEGYSVSREKKESFPLTVTSAQKNPTAFYLCASLDSYNTGELFFGEGSRLTVL.